The source of this T cell receptor beta chain is a study of PD-L1 blockade in urothelial cancer. Study-level background: Specimens of blood held a median count of roughly 150,000 T cells. Study results and caveats: Survival was better when pretreatment blood TCR clonality fell below the median.

The V gene's germline CDR1 is SNHLY and CDR2 FYNNEI. The length of the CDR3 is 14 residues. The ends were cut back, 2 bases at V and 5 bases at J, with 12 bases in the middle. What went into each PCR as a spike was synthetic TCR analog templates. The assay was immunoSEQ multiplex PCR, and TCRdb's table has in-frame clones only and misses some. Here the sample spans some 120,000 clones, less than 85% being singletons. Time point specified: pretreatment peripheral blood. Of note for this clone: Its cognate antigen is unknown.

This rearrangement joins TRBV2 to TRBJ1-1; D gene unclear. The sequences come from PBMCs, collected around atezolizumab (anti-PD-L1) treatment. The sequence came from a man aged 50-59 years with urothelial cancer. In nucleotides, the CDR3 is TGTGCCAGCAGTGAAAACCCCGGCGGGACTGAAGCTTTCTTT. Protein product: CASSENPGGTEAFF.